This TCR beta chain was captured in a study of tumor-infiltrating lymphocytes in oesophageal squamous cell carcinoma. Germline V gives CDR1 MNHGY, CDR2 SAAAGT. The CDR3 has 14 residues. Trimming stripped 2 bases from V and 3 bases from J, with 10 bases between. TCRdb passed the PCR reads through MiXCR, listing each CDR3 protein once. The sample shows some 22,000 distinct CDR3 sequences, about 35% of them seen only once. This receptor was obtained from a male donor with esophageal squamous cell carcinoma. This sequence joins TRBV6-8 and TRBJ1-1; D remains ambiguous. Sequencing used esophageal tumor tissue. The CDR3 DNA reads TGTGCCAGCAGTTACCCCGGGTGGGACACTGAAGCTTTCTTT. Translating it yields CASSYPGWDTEAFF.